This entry describes one TCR beta chain. Antigen specificity is unknown. The record originates from a study of shared clonotypes between healthy human individuals. Whole-study findings and limits: Non-shared clonotypes were found to have lower generation probabilities than the clonotypes that were shared by all four of the sorted-subset donors. Naive subsets typically showed greater estimated richness than memory subsets.

Here immunoSEQ multiplex PCR was the method, and the copy in TCRdb shows in-frame clones only, minus some. Of some 1 million clones listed, about 77% were seen once; the top ten hold roughly 1.5%. V lost 7 bases to trimming and J lost 8 bases; unmatched junction nucleotides: 13. The germline CDR1 and CDR2 sequences are MNHNY and SVGAGI (reference sequence). The CDR3 spans 14 residues. What was sequenced was memory CD4+ T cells sorted from blood. Subset here: CD45RA-negative fraction. The chain recombines TRBV6-6 with TRBJ1-2; 7 bases line up with TRBD1. The sequence was collected from a young man in good health. Here the CDR3 DNA reads TGTGCCAGCAACTTAAGGGACAGCTCATCCGGCTACACCTTC. Its protein is CASNLRDSSSGYTF.